The 25 T cell receptor beta chains below all came from one sample that was sequenced in a study of PD-L1 blockade in urothelial cancer. The table came from immunoSEQ multiplex PCR; TCRdb's copy has only in-frame clones and leaves some out. The sample yields tens of thousands of clones, roughly 82% seen once. The source was PBMCs, collected around atezolizumab (anti-PD-L1) treatment. These receptors all stem from an older man with urothelial cancer.

The V and J genes are TRBV19 and TRBJ2-5, with D perhaps TRBD2 (5 bases). This CDR3 is 15 amino acids long. The germline V gene has CDR1 LNHDA and CDR2 SQIVND (reference sequence). Trimming took off 2 bases at V and 2 bases at J, with 12 bases between the two ends. DNA for the CDR3: TGTGCCAGTAGTATAAGGTGGGAGTTACAAGAGACCCAGTACTTC. As protein: CASSIRWELQETQYF.

This rearrangement joins TRBV29-1 to TRBJ2-3; the match to TRBD2 covers 9 bases. Germline V lookup: CDR1 SQVTM, CDR2 ANQGSEA. The CDR3 runs 14 residues. V lost 3 bases and J lost 2; bases outside the gene matches: 3. The CDR3 DNA is TGCAGCGTTGATAGCGGGAGATTCACAGATACGCAGTATTTT. Translating gives CSVDSGRFTDTQYF.

The chain carries TRBV18 and TRBJ2-2; the D gene is possibly TRBD1 (5 bases). CDR3 length: 16 amino acids. Deletions cut 3 bases from V and 0 bases from J, with 11 bases between. Per the germline V gene, CDR1 is KGHSH and CDR2 is LQKENI. In DNA form, the CDR3 reads TGTGCCAGCTCACCGTCGACAGTTACGAACACCGGGGAGCTGTTTTTT. This sequence encodes CASSPSTVTNTGELFF.

This clone has only one observation. The J gene is TRBJ1-3, the V gene TRBV28, with D possibly TRBD1 on 6 matching bases. This CDR3 has 13 amino acids. Germline V CDR1 and CDR2: MDHEN, SYDVKM. V was shortened by 7 bases and J by 4 bases, with 11 bases between the two germline ends. The CDR3 nucleotides read TGTGCCAGCACCCGGACAGCCGGAAACACCATATATTTT. Protein sequence: CASTRTAGNTIYF.

The genes are TRBV28 and TRBJ1-2, with D possibly TRBD1 on 6 matching bases. The CDR3 length is 12 residues. V lost 7 bases, J lost 6 bases, and 12 bases lay in between. From germline, CDR1 is MDHEN and CDR2 SYDVKM. This CDR3 reads CASIKGENGYTF. The CDR3 DNA sequence: TGTGCCAGCATAAAGGGGGAGAATGGCTACACCTTC.

The rearrangement joins TRBV6-5 to TRBJ2-1, with a weak D call TRBD1 (6 bases). CDR3 length equals 11 residues. From germline, CDR1 is MNHEY and CDR2 SVGAGI. V was cut by 8 bases and J by 8 bases, with 10 bases left in between. CDR3 amino acids: CASSWGHEQFF. The CDR3 nucleotides read TGTGCCAGCTCGTGGGGGCATGAGCAGTTCTTC.

The J gene is TRBJ2-1, the V gene TRBV2, with TRBD1 identical over 10 bases. This CDR3 is 16 amino acids long. Unmatched junction bases numbered 14, after V lost 8 bases and J lost 7 bases. Germline CDR1 reads SNHLY; CDR2 reads FYNNEI. CDR3: CASRDRGLMLKNEQFF. DNA for the CDR3: TGTGCCAGCCGAGACAGGGGGCTTATGCTTAAGAATGAGCAGTTCTTC. Variable domain in full (rest from reference TRBV2 and TRBJ2-1): EPEVTQTPSHQVTQMGQEVILRCVPISNHLYFYWYRQILGQKVEFLVSFYNNEISEKSEIFDDQFSVERPDGSNFTLKIRSTKLEDSAMYFCASRDRGLMLKNEQFFGPGTRLTVL.

The chain recombines TRBV30 with TRBJ1-2; D gene unclear. Trimming shortened V by 2 bases and J by 8 bases, and 15 bases separated the two germline ends. CDR1 and CDR2 from the germline V gene are GTSNPN and SVGIG (reference sequence). The CDR3 length is 13 residues. The CDR3 loop reads CAWSPMAGNGYTF. The CDR3 DNA follows: TGTGCCTGGAGTCCGATGGCGGGGAACGGCTACACCTTC.

Only a few counts were recorded for this clone. This chain connects TRBV29-1 to TRBJ2-5; 11 nucleotides align to TRBD2. CDR1 is SQVTM, CDR2 ANQGSEA, per germline. Trimming removed 5 bases from V and 5 bases from J; junction bases left unmatched: 10. The CDR3 covers 15 residues. For the CDR3, the DNA is TGCAGCGTTCTTTTTATAGCGGGAGGGGGGGAGACCCAGTACTTC. It yields the protein CSVLFIAGGGETQYF.

This rearrangement joins TRBV18 to TRBJ2-1; the D gene is possibly TRBD2 (6 bases). Germline V gene data show CDR1 as KGHSH and CDR2 as LQKENI. V lost 6 bases to trimming and J lost 9 bases, with 12 bases between them. The CDR3 has 12 amino acids. CDR3 DNA sequence: TGTGCCAGCTCCCCTGGGGAGGCTGAGCAGTTCTTC. Encoded protein: CASSPGEAEQFF.

The gene calls are TRBV5-4 and TRBJ2-3; D not certain. V was clipped by 2 bases and J by 1 base, with 11 bases between them. The CDR3 loop spans 15 amino acids. CDR1 is SGHNT and CDR2 is YYREEE in the germline V gene (reference sequence). Written as DNA, the CDR3 is TGTGCCAGCAGCTTAAGCGTAGCCCGCACAGATACGCAGTATTTT. Translating it yields CASSLSVARTDTQYF.

The chain links TRBV5-1 to TRBJ2-7; TRBD1 might be the D (5 bases). The germline gives CDR1 SGHRS, CDR2 YFSETQ. Trimming took off 1 base at V and 5 bases at J, with 16 bases between the two ends. The CDR3 spans 15 residues. CDR3 loop: CASSLQGLDANEQYF. The CDR3 DNA follows: TGCGCCAGCAGCTTGCAGGGTTTGGATGCTAACGAGCAGTACTTC.

This rearrangement joins TRBV11-3 to TRBJ2-3, with D possibly matching TRBD2 (7 bases). Germline-derived CDR1 and CDR2 are SGHNT and YENEEA. Trimming removed 0 bases from V and 4 bases from J, with 11 bases in between. This CDR3 has 15 amino acids. The CDR3 sequence is CASSLDRGGSDTQYF. CDR3 sequence (DNA): TGTGCCAGCAGCTTAGACAGGGGAGGGTCAGATACGCAGTATTTT.

This clone was observed a single time. The chain employs TRBV28 and TRBJ1-2, with D maybe TRBD1 (5 bases). This CDR3 is built from 13 residues. Per the germline V gene, CDR1 is MDHEN and CDR2 is SYDVKM. The CDR3 protein is CACTGVANYGYTF. In nucleotides, the CDR3 is TGTGCTTGTACAGGTGTAGCTAACTATGGCTACACCTTC.

This rearrangement joins TRBV19 to TRBJ2-3, with D possibly matching TRBD2 (6 bases). V shed 6 bases and J shed 7 bases, with 11 bases lying between them. Germline V gene lookup returns CDR1 LNHDA and CDR2 SQIVND (reference sequence). CDR3 size: 12 residues. CDR3 DNA: TGTGCCAGTAGCGGAGGGTTGTATACGCAGTATTTT. It specifies CASSGGLYTQYF.

The rearrangement joins TRBV7-9 to TRBJ1-1; D not certain. From germline, CDR1 is SEHNR and CDR2 FQNEAQ (reference sequence). V was trimmed by 5 bases and J by 3 bases, leaving 10 bases between them. The CDR3 length is 13 residues. The CDR3: CASSARPDTEAFF. CDR3 nucleotides: TGTGCCAGCAGCGCACGCCCGGACACTGAAGCTTTCTTT.

This chain joins TRBV18 and TRBJ2-1; 15 bases are a match to TRBD2. J gave up 6 bases and V 4 bases, and 7 bases lay outside the gene matches. The CDR3 extends over 17 amino acids. Germline V gene sequence: CDR1 KGHSH, CDR2 LQKENI. The CDR3 spells CASSLGLAGGRRNEQFF. The CDR3 DNA is TGTGCCAGCTCACTAGGACTAGCGGGAGGGAGGCGCAATGAGCAGTTCTTC.

The chain has TRBV25-1 and TRBJ2-7; tentative D call: TRBD1 (6 bases). V dropped 3 bases and J dropped 0 bases, with 9 bases sitting between them. The CDR3 totals 14 residues. Germline CDR1 and CDR2: MGHDK and SYGVNS. The DNA for the CDR3 is TGTGCCAGCAGTGAGAGGGGGTTCTCCTACGAGCAGTACTTC. Encoded protein: CASSERGFSYEQYF.

The gene calls are TRBV7-3 and TRBJ2-3, with TRBD2 as a possible D gene (5 bases). V was pared by 2 bases and J by 5 bases, with 23 bases between. This CDR3 contains 18 residues. Germline CDR1 SGHTA, CDR2 FQGTGA. CDR3 nucleotides: TGTGCCAGCAGCTTACGGGGTAGGGCGGCCGAGATTATAGATACGCAGTATTTT. This encodes CASSLRGRAAEIIDTQYF.

The chain uses TRBV5-1 and TRBJ1-1; TRBD1 aligns across 9 bases. The CDR3 loop spans 14 amino acids. Germline trimming cut 0 bases from V and 6 bases from J; bases unmatched to any gene: 3. Germline V gene data show CDR1 as SGHRS and CDR2 as YFSETQ. The DNA for the CDR3 is TGCGCCAGCAGCTTGGGACAGGGGGATTCTGAAGCTTTCTTT. Translation gives CASSLGQGDSEAFF.

This clone was detected once. The rearrangement uses TRBV29-1 and TRBJ2-7, with 12 bases fitting TRBD2. V was pared by 5 bases and J by 0 bases, with 2 bases of the junction left unmatched. Germline loops: CDR1 SQVTM, CDR2 ANQGSEA. This CDR3 has 14 residues. The CDR3 reads CSVMGLAGSYEQYF. The CDR3 DNA sequence: TGCAGCGTTATGGGACTAGCGGGCTCCTACGAGCAGTACTTC.

The chain employs TRBV18 and TRBJ1-2, with 7 bases fitting TRBD1. Trimming cost V 7 bases and J 6 bases; bases outside gene matches: 14. CDR1 and CDR2 (germline): KGHSH, LQKENI. The CDR3 extends over 15 amino acids. CDR3 region: CASLPPDRVQDGYTF. CDR3 nucleotide sequence: TGTGCCAGCTTACCCCCTGACAGGGTTCAGGATGGCTACACCTTC.

The J gene is TRBJ2-7, the V gene TRBV2; 13 bases align to TRBD2. Germline CDR1 and CDR2: SNHLY and FYNNEI. This CDR3 is 15 amino acids long. The junction had 6 bases not matched to a gene; V was cut back by 8 bases and J by 2 bases. CDR3 in DNA: TGTGCCAGCGGGGAACTAGCGGGAGGGCCCTACGAGCAGTACTTC. This codes for CASGELAGGPYEQYF.

The rearrangement uses TRBV27 and TRBJ1-2; D unresolved. This CDR3 has 13 amino acids. CDR1 and CDR2 from the germline V gene are MNHEY and SMNVEV (reference sequence). Trimming removed 5 bases at V and 3 bases at J, with 10 bases between. CDR3 in amino acids: CASSLWGDYGYTF. The DNA for the CDR3 is TGTGCCAGCAGTCTTTGGGGAGACTATGGCTACACCTTC.

V and J are TRBV29-1 and TRBJ1-2, with D perhaps matching TRBD1 (6 bases). Trimming pared 2 bases from V and 8 bases from J, leaving 15 bases between. Germline lookup yields CDR1 SQVTM and CDR2 ANQGSEA. This CDR3 comprises 13 residues. The DNA of the CDR3 is TGCAGCGTTGAAATGGGGGGGCCGGGGGGCTACACCTTC. It encodes CSVEMGGPGGYTF.